The source of this T cell receptor beta chain is a study of T cell responses to AZD1222 COVID-19 vaccine. The CDR3 runs to 14 residues. Deletions cut 7 bases from V and 2 bases from J, with 13 bases between. Germline V gene sequence: CDR1 SGHVS, CDR2 FQNEAQ. Produced via immunoSEQ multiplex PCR; TCRdb's table is partial and in-frame only. The sample lists 150,000 to 200,000 clones, 88% occurring once. Study-wide findings and caveats: Elevations in Spike-specific TCR breadth and depth followed administration of two AZD1222 doses. Clonal diversity was possibly underestimated, and white British individuals and females predominated among donors. Vaccine-associated CD4 TCRs spanned spike, dominant at 160-218 and 743-854.

With respect to this clone: Its antigen is unidentified.

The chain is built from TRBV7-8 and TRBJ2-3, with D uncertain. The starting material was peripheral blood, obtained 28 days after the second AZD1222 dose. This clonotype was obtained from an adult who received the AZD1222 COVID-19 vaccine. The CDR3 reads CASIERVSTDTQYF. The CDR3, as DNA: TGTGCCAGCATCGAAAGGGTTTCCACAGATACGCAGTATTTT. Full variable domain (missing parts from reference TRBV7-8 and TRBJ2-3): GAGVSQSPRYKVAKRGQDVALRCDPISGHVSLFWYQQALGQGPEFLTYFQNEAQLDKSGLPSDRFFAERPEGSVSTLKIQRTQQEDSAVYLCASIERVSTDTQYFGPGTRLTVL.